Listed here are 6 T cell receptor beta chains from one sample, sequenced in a study of blood T cell repertoires in COVID-19. Assay used: immunoSEQ multiplex PCR; TCRdb lists only in-frame clones, some missing. The repertoire holds approximately 270,000 clones, over 75% seen once, with about 1.7% in the top ten. Sequencing was done on a sample of PBMCs or T cells enriched from blood (not recorded which). All receptors derive from a man between 35 and 55 years old who had recovered from COVID-19.

This chain joins TRBV5-4 and TRBJ2-2; 9 bases are shared with TRBD2. The trim removed 1 base at V and 6 bases at J, leaving 1 base unmatched. This CDR3 has 14 amino acids. Germline CDR1 and CDR2: SGHNT and YYREEE (reference sequence). The CDR3 nucleotides read TGTGCCAGCAGCTTGCGACTAGCGGCCGGGGAGCTGTTTTTT. Amino acids: CASSLRLAAGELFF. Full variable domain (missing parts from reference TRBV5-4 and TRBJ2-2): ETGVTQSPTHLIKTRGQQVTLRCSSQSGHNTVSWYQQALGQGPQFIFQYYREEENGRGNFPPRFSGLQFPNYSSELNVNALELDDSALYLCASSLRLAAGELFFGEGSRLTVL.

This clone is a singleton in its sample. As DNA, the CDR3 is TGTGCCAGCAGTCAACAGGGGGTAACCGGCGAGCAGTACTTC. Amino acids: CASSQQGVTGEQYF. V and J are TRBV27 and TRBJ2-7; 8 nucleotides match TRBD1. Germline CDR1 is MNHEY and CDR2 is SMNVEV (reference sequence). J was trimmed by 6 bases and V by 5 bases; bases with no gene match: 9. The CDR3 runs 14 residues.

The chain has TRBV30 and TRBJ1-5, with 7 bases matching TRBD1. This CDR3 has 14 residues. Looked up from germline, CDR1 is GTSNPN and CDR2 is SVGIG (reference sequence). With 1 base clipped from V and 4 bases from J, the junction kept 4 bases outside the gene matches. CDR3 residues: CAWSARGLNQPQHF. In nucleotides, the CDR3 is TGTGCCTGGAGTGCCAGGGGGTTGAATCAGCCCCAGCATTTT.

CDR3 coding DNA: TGTGCCAGCAGTTTGGTCCGGGGGGCCTACGAGCAGTACTTC. This codes for CASSLVRGAYEQYF. J is TRBJ2-7 and V is TRBV6-5, with 7 positions matching TRBD2. Looked up from germline, CDR1 is MNHEY and CDR2 is SVGAGI. The CDR3 spans 14 residues. V was clipped by 4 bases and J by 2 bases; unmatched bases: 5.

The chain carries TRBV12-3 or TRBV12-4 and TRBJ1-3; the D is unclear. The CDR3 contains 13 residues. V gave up 6 bases and J gave up 5 bases, with 11 bases separating them. The CDR3 here is CASSRVIRNTIYF. DNA of the CDR3: TGTGCCAGCAGCCGAGTCATTCGAAACACCATATATTTT.

This clone was seen a handful of times. The chain carries TRBV19 and TRBJ2-5, with 8 bases fitting TRBD2. The CDR3 consists of 16 residues. V shed 3 bases and J 4 bases; nucleotides not matched to a gene: 10. Germline V gives CDR1 LNHDA, CDR2 SQIVND (reference sequence). The DNA of the CDR3 is TGTGCCAGTAGTATCGGATCGGGAGGGCCTGGAGAGACCCAGTACTTC. This gives the protein CASSIGSGGPGETQYF. The whole variable domain, remainder taken from reference TRBV19 and TRBJ2-5, is DGGITQSPKYLFRKEGQNVTLSCEQNLNHDAMYWYRQDPGQGLRLIYYSQIVNDFQKGDIAEGYSVSREKKESFPLTVTSAQKNPTAFYLCASSIGSGGPGETQYFGPGTRLLVL.